This T cell receptor (beta chain) was sequenced for a study of stem cell transplantation in POMP-related autoinflammatory disease. Points from the study as a whole: Fewer unique TRB V-J gene pairings were identified in patients with PRAID.

The J segment lost 5 bases and the V segment lost 5 bases, leaving 8 bases of the junction unmatched. CDR1 and CDR2 (germline): MNHEY, SMNVEV (reference sequence). This CDR3 is built from 14 residues. Generated by immunoSEQ multiplex PCR, the TCRdb table keeps only in-frame clones and is missing some. This sample has tens of thousands of clones; under 95% occur once, and the top ten carry about 0.66%. As for this clone: Its antigen remains unidentified.

Sequenced here: CD4+ T cells from PBMCs, sampled after stem cell transplantation. This clonotype originated in a human patient with POMP-related autoinflammation and immune dysregulation (PRAID). The graft donor may have given rise to some T cells. The chain has TRBV27 and TRBJ2-5; 7 nucleotides match TRBD2. DNA of the CDR3: TGTGCCAGCAGTCCACGGACTAGGTGGGAGACCCAGTACTTC. Translating gives CASSPRTRWETQYF.